This T cell receptor beta chain was sequenced for a study of cytomegalovirus exposure and HLA in healthy donors. It was with 60 Vbeta and 13 Jbeta primers that the PCR ran. Clones were read by immunoSEQ multiplex PCR, and TCRdb kept only the in-frame ones, dropping some. The sample lists 200,000 to 250,000 clones; approximately 90% were seen once. V was trimmed by 6 bases and J by 0 bases, leaving 7 bases between them. The CDR3 loop spans 13 amino acids. In germline, CDR1 is SGHRS, CDR2 YFSETQ. Unrecorded immune exposures were likely, despite nominal health at sampling. The receptor was isolated from a woman in her late teens or twenties in good health and CMV-seronegative. The chain has TRBV5-1 and TRBJ2-1, with D perhaps TRBD2 (5 bases). The sample taken for sequencing was PBMCs. This chain's CDR3 is CASNRDSYNEQFF. Written as DNA, the CDR3 is TGCGCCAGCAACCGGGACTCCTACAATGAGCAGTTCTTC.